This is a list of T cell receptor beta chains from one sample in a study of blood T cell repertoires in COVID-19. Sequenced by immunoSEQ multiplex PCR; TCRdb stores in-frame clones only, minus some. The repertoire holds some 120,000 clones, with 70% to 85% as singletons. Sequenced sample: peripheral blood. The receptors were gathered from a man aged 65 to 79 with active or convalescent COVID-19. The CDR3 runs from the conserved cysteine through the conserved F or W. Part of the rows lack a size; the others show once, few, many or a class for expanded clones.

-	TRBJ1-4	TRBV19	CASSIDPATNEKLFF
-	TRBJ1-2	TRBV7-2	CASSGGQGSYYGYTF
few	TRBJ1-4	TRBV5-1	CASSTNRGGEKLFF
-	TRBJ1-2	TRBV20-1	CSCGGIDGYTF
-	TRBJ2-1	TRBV7-3	CASSLFHSTSGSSEQFF
-	TRBJ1-6	TRBV7-9	CASIGQGYNSPLHF
-	TRBJ1-1	TRBV6-5	CASSGNRGNTEAFF
-	TRBJ2-5	TRBV25-1	CASSRQGVGETQYF
-	TRBJ2-2	TRBV5-1	CASGTGGTGELFF
-	TRBJ1-2	TRBV27	CASSITPDTINGYTF
-	TRBJ2-4	TRBV27	CASSLLGTENIQYF
few	TRBJ1-1	TRBV3-1/TRBV3-2	CASSQAAGGHGAFF
-	TRBJ1-1	TRBV29-1	CSVSTGGTEAFF
-	TRBJ2-2	TRBV20-1	CSASGTGVSGELFF
many	TRBJ2-1	TRBV4-2	CASSQSLDTLNYNEQFF
-	TRBJ2-7	TRBV18	CASSPPQGSAEQYF
-	TRBJ2-7	TRBV11-2	CASSQAGTGLYEQYF
-	TRBJ2-1	TRBV7-2	CASSLASLAGPSSYNEQFF
-	TRBJ1-6	TRBV19	CASSIKGRWADSPLHF
-	TRBJ1-1	TRBV5-5	CASSLTSIGVDTEAFF
-	TRBJ2-7	TRBV27	CASKGGGISEQYF
few	TRBJ1-1	TRBV30	CAWSLRRNTEAFF
-	TRBJ2-3	TRBV14	CASSQIRDTQYF
few	TRBJ1-1	TRBV12-3/TRBV12-4	CASSLQGNTEAFF
-	TRBJ2-3	TRBV2	CASRNLAGAITDTQYF
-	TRBJ2-1	TRBV5-5	CASSSGLAEGTSYNEQFF
-	TRBJ1-5	TRBV7-9	CASSLGSGGNQPQHF
-	TRBJ1-2	TRBV5-6	CASSRRDLAPNYGYTF
-	TRBJ2-7	TRBV28	CASSELAASYEQYF
few	TRBJ2-7	TRBV28	CASSSVSGAFYEQYF
-	TRBJ2-1	TRBV7-2	CASSYLAGGAYNEQFF
-	TRBJ2-3	TRBV7-2	CASSLAALYTDTQYF
-	TRBJ2-3	TRBV24-1	CATSDPQGAGDTQYF
once	TRBJ1-1	TRBV7-2	CASSPPTGMNTEAFF
once	TRBJ2-3	TRBV7-3	CASSKGTSGGKSTDTQYF
-	TRBJ2-1	TRBV9	CASSGEQHSRNNEQFF
-	TRBJ1-4	TRBV6-9	CASSGVMWGGEKLFF
-	TRBJ2-7	TRBV7-2	CASSFSASYEQYF
once	TRBJ1-2	TRBV2	CASSYRDGYTF
-	TRBJ1-5	TRBV7-2	CASASGTGARQPQHF
-	TRBJ2-5	TRBV18	CASSPIERGTETQYF
-	TRBJ1-2	TRBV7-9	CASSPGDSNYGYTF
-	TRBJ1-5	TRBV2	CASGGDLNQPQHF
-	TRBJ1-1	TRBV28	CASSLGDRWTEAFF
-	TRBJ2-3	TRBV7-2	CASSLWGQSPDTQYF
once	TRBJ1-2	TRBV5-4	CASTTSTNNYGYTF
-	TRBJ1-1	TRBV28	CASSLYGGREAEAFF
-	TRBJ1-4	TRBV3-1/TRBV3-2	CASSRGQWENEKLFF